This TCR beta chain was sequenced in a study of T-cell reconstitution after alpha-beta-depleted transplantation in children. Study-wide results and caveats: Several hundred expanded graft clones reportedly were the source of alpha-beta T cells about two months after transplant. When one year had passed after transplant, most T-cell counts and diversity came from newly produced T cells.

Unique molecular identifiers were incorporated during preparation of the TCRbeta library. Via MiXCR, TCRdb re-called the PCR reads, giving one row per CDR3 protein. The sample yields some 300,000 distinct CDR3 sequences, around 10% seen once. The CDR3 runs 16 residues. Unmatched junction bases numbered 11, after V lost 3 bases and J lost 7 bases. The table lists this clonotype with a few counts. Its target is unknown. This sequence was found in a boy younger than two with acute myeloid leukemia, due to receive a stem cell transplant. The sequences come from PBMCs, collected before TCRalphabeta/CD19-depleted stem cell transplant. This sequence joins TRBV12-3 or TRBV12-4 and TRBJ2-2, with 7 bases fitting TRBD2. The CDR3 region has the DNA TGTGCCAGCAGTTTTAAGCGGGGAGGTCGGAGCGGGGAGCTGTTTTTT. Translation gives CASSFKRGGRSGELFF.